This paragraph covers one TCR beta chain sequence. This sample stems from a study of CD8 T cells in Susac syndrome. With 8 bases removed from V and 2 bases from J, the gap between germline ends came to 4 bases. This CDR3 is built from 12 residues. From germline, CDR1 is SEHNR and CDR2 FQNEAQ (reference sequence). An amount of RNA that ranged from roughly 0.45 to 1 ug was reverse transcribed with random hexamers. TCRdb independently ran MiXCR on the immunoSEQ multiplex PCR reads; one entry per CDR3 protein. The data hold around 70,000 distinct CDR3 sequences, with over 85% observed a single time. The chain couples TRBV7-9 to TRBJ1-6; D unclear. This clonotype was obtained from a human donor with multiple sclerosis. Sequenced input: CD8+ T cells from PBMCs. The CDR3 nucleotides are TGTGCCAGCTCGGCCTATAATTCACCCCTCCACTTT. Encoded protein: CASSAYNSPLHF.